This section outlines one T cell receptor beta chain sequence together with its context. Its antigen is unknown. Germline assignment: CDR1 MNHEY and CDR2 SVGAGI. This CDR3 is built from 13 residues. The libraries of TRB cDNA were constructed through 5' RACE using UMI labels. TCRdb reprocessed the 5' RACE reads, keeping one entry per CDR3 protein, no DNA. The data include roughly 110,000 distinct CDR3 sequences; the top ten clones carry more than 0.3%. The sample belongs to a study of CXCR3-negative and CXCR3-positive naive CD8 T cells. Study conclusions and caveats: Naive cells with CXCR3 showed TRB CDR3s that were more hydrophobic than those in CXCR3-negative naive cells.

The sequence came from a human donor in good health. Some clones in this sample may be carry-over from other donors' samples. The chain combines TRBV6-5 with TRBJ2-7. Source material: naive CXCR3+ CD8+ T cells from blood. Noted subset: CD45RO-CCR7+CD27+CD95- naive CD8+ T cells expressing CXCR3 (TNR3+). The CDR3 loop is CASSSGVPYEQYF.